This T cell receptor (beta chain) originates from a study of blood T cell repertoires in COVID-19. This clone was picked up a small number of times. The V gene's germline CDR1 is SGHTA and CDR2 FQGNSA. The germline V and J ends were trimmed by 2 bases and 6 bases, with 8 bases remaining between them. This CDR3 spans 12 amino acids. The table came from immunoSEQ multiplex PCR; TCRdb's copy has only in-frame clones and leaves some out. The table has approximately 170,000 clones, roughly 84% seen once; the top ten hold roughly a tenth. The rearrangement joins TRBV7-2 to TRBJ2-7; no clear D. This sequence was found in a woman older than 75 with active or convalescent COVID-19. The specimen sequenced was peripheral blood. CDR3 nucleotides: TGTGCCAGCAGCTTAAAGCTAGGCGAGCAGTACTTC. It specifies CASSLKLGEQYF.